Below, 8 T cell receptor beta chains from the same sample are listed, as sequenced in a study of T cell clonality in common variable immunodeficiency. The study, taken as a whole, reports: Reportedly, TCR beta sequences from common variable immunodeficiency showed fewer deletions and N-nucleotide insertions.

These receptors lack a known antigen. Here immunoSEQ multiplex PCR was the method, and the copy in TCRdb shows in-frame clones only, minus some. The sample shows almost 20,000 clones, none of them appearing just once. The sample consisted of peripheral blood mononuclear cells. Receptors originate from a human donor with common variable immunodeficiency.

This clone was seen ten or more times. The read gets to within 3 residues of the CDR3 end, and the germline J gene fills in the rest. The chain links TRBV30 to TRBJ2-7; 9 positions agree with TRBD2. The CDR3 runs 16 residues. Trimming cost V 2 bases and J 2 bases; bases outside gene matches: 10. From germline, CDR1 is GTSNPN and CDR2 SVGIG (reference sequence). The CDR3 loop reads CAWSKPPLAGPYEQYF. The CDR3 DNA, read in part, is TGTGCCTGGAGTAAGCCCCCACTAGCGGGTCCCTACGAG.

In its sample, this clone was seen many times. Coverage ceases 3 residues before the CDR3 finishes, and the germline J gene fills in the end. The rearrangement links TRBV5-1 to TRBJ2-2; no reliable D call. The CDR3 sequence is 15 residues long. Between the trimmed V and J ends, which lost 5 bases and 0 bases, there was a span of 11 bases. CDR1 is SGHRS, CDR2 YFSETQ, per germline. CDR3 DNA, as far as it was read: TGCGCCAGCAGATCTGGGCAGGCGAACACCGGGGAG. It encodes CASRSGQANTGE. The whole CDR3 protein reads CASRSGQANTGELFF.

This clone was recorded many times. The read ends 3 residues shy of where the CDR3 ends; the end is completed using the germline J gene. The V gene is TRBV20-1, the J gene TRBJ2-1, with 14 bases matching TRBD2. Germline assignment: CDR1 DFQATT and CDR2 SNEGSKA (reference sequence). The CDR3 sequence is 17 residues long. V trimming: 0 bases; J trimming: 7 bases; junction bases outside the gene matches: 8. Incomplete CDR3 DNA: TGCAGTGCTAGAGATTTGGGACTAGCGGGAGTGGGGAATGAG. Its protein product is CSARDLGLAGVGNE. The CDR3 in its entirety is CSARDLGLAGVGNEQFF.

This clone was observed many times. The missing CDR3 end, 3 residues past where the read stops, is filled in from the germline J gene. This chain joins TRBV2 and TRBJ2-2; 11 positions match TRBD2. The trim removed 8 bases at V and 1 base at J, leaving 0 bases unmatched. This CDR3 is built from 14 residues. Germline CDR1 reads SNHLY; CDR2 reads FYNNEI. Incomplete CDR3 DNA: TGTGCCAGCGGGACTAGCGGGAACACCGGGGAG. It is translated as CASGTSGNTGE. The full-length CDR3 reads as CASGTSGNTGELFF.

At least ten counts were recorded for this clone. The read ends 3 residues shy of where the CDR3 ends; the end is completed using the germline J gene. The J gene is TRBJ2-3, the V gene TRBV20-1; D is uncertain. V was pared by 5 bases and J by 2 bases, with 2 bases between. Germline lookup yields CDR1 DFQATT and CDR2 SNEGSKA (reference sequence). The CDR3 has 10 residues. The DNA read from the CDR3 is TGCAGTGCTCACACAGATACG. Its translation is CSAHTDT. The full CDR3 is CSAHTDTQYF.

This clone was picked up many times. The CDR3 end lies 3 residues beyond the end of the read and is filled in from the germline J gene. The genes are TRBV7-2 and TRBJ1-2, with D unresolved. This CDR3 is built from 13 residues. Germline CDR1 and CDR2: SGHTA and FQGNSA. The V gene lost 6 bases and the J gene lost 3 bases, with 11 bases spanning the gap. The CDR3 bases that were read are TGTGCCAGCAGTTCGGCGGGGTACTATGGC. Its translation: CASSSAGYYG. The CDR3 in its entirety is CASSSAGYYGYTF. Full variable domain (missing parts from reference TRBV7-2 and TRBJ1-2): GAGVSQSPSNKVTEKGKDVELRCDPISGHTALYWYRQSLGQGLEFLIYFQGNSAPDKSGLPSDRFSAERTGGSVSTLTIQRTQQEDSAVYLCASSSAGYYGYTFGSGTRLTVV.

This clone was found many times. The read comes to an end 3 residues before the CDR3 does, leaving the germline J gene to fill in the end. The V gene is TRBV29-1, the J gene TRBJ2-5; 8 nucleotides line up with TRBD1. After removal of 7 bases from V and 4 bases from J, the junction contained 11 bases not matched to a gene. This CDR3 is 14 amino acids long. Germline CDR1 and CDR2: SQVTM and ANQGSEA. The part of the CDR3 DNA that was read is TGCAGCGCGCACGACAGGGGCGGCCGAGAGACC. It yields the protein CSAHDRGGRET. From start to end, the CDR3 is CSAHDRGGRETQYF.

This clone was counted a few times. CDR3 protein: CAWSFGQVRANQPQHF. Incomplete CDR3 DNA: TGTGCCTGGAGTTTTGGGCAGGTGCGGGCCAATCAGCCC. The chain has TRBV30 and TRBJ1-5; D remains ambiguous. The sequence runs out 3 residues before the end of the CDR3; the remainder is reconstructed from the germline J gene. CDR1 GTSNPN and CDR2 SVGIG come from the germline V gene (reference sequence). Trimming took 2 bases from V and 3 from J, leaving 17 bases between them. The CDR3 length is 16 residues.